Detailed here is one T cell receptor (beta chain). The antigen is undetermined. These data come from a study of shared clonotypes between healthy human individuals. Study overall: Researchers assigned three CD4 naive, three CD4 memory, two CD8 naive and one CD8 memory plate to each donor.

The V gene lost 3 bases and the J gene lost 3 bases, with 11 bases spanning the gap. Germline V gene data show CDR1 as SGHTA and CDR2 as FQGNSA. The CDR3 extends over 15 amino acids. Study findings and constraints: Donors were few, which limited the genetic and exposure-history diversity represented.

In the authors' methods: Owing to the provision of junction-only sequences devoid of quality scores by immunoSEQ, filtering differed. Assay: immunoSEQ multiplex PCR; the TCRdb copy retains only in-frame clones and omits some. That table gives V, J and clone size, and the DNA gave D and trimming. The sample carries over 2 million clones, 95% recorded once. The chain employs TRBV7-2 and TRBJ2-2, with D maybe TRBD1 (5 bases). The source of this sequence is a man between 18 and 29 years old in good health. Material: naive CD4+ T cells sorted from blood. Subset of the sample: CD45RA+ positively selected. CDR3 amino acids: CASSFQGTDTGELFF. For the CDR3, the DNA is TGTGCCAGCAGCTTTCAGGGAACGGACACCGGGGAGCTGTTTTTT.